This TCR beta chain derives from a study of cytomegalovirus exposure and HLA in healthy donors. Study outcomes and limitations: Confirmation in vitro established that a few CMV-associated chains were specific for CMV antigens. Segments of the TCR beta V type were, in most cases, productive about 87% or about 30% of the time in an earlier analysis. Common viral pathogens (according to a later analysis) appeared linked to several of the most significant clusters. Per published reports, the classifier diagnosed cytomegalovirus status with high specificity and sensitivity.

As concerns this clone: Its matching antigen is unknown.

With 60 Vbeta and 13 Jbeta primers, the PCR was carried out. Only in-frame clones appear in the TCRdb table, and some are missing; sequencing was by immunoSEQ multiplex PCR. The data hold around 180,000 clones, with roughly three quarters observed a single time. V lost 0 bases to trimming and J lost 14 bases, with 11 bases between them. This CDR3 is built from 12 residues. From germline, CDR1 is WNHNN and CDR2 SYGVQD (reference sequence). This chain uses TRBV10-1 with TRBJ2-1; D perhaps matches TRBD1 (5 bases). Sequenced: PBMCs. This sequence was found in a woman aged 45-59 years in good health and CMV-seropositive. The CDR3 loop reads CASSESAGKEFF. The CDR3 region has the DNA TGCGCCAGCAGTGAGTCCGCAGGGAAGGAGTTCTTC.